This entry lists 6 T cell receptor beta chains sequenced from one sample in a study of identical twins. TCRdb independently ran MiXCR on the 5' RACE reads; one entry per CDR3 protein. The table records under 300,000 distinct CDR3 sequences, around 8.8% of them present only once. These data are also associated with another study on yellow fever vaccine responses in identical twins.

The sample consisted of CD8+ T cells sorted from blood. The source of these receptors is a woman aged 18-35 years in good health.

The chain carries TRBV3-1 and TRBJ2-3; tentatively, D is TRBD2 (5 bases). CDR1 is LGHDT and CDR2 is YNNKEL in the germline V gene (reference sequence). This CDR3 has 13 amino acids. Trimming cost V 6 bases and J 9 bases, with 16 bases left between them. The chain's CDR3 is CASSHISEDTQYF. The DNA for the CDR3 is TGTGCCAGCAGTCATATTAGCGAAGACACGCAGTATTTT.

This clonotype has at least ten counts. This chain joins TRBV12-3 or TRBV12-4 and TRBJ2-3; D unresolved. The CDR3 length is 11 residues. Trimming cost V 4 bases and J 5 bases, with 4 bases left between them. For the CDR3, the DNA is TGTGCCAGCAGTTCGGTAGATACGCAGTATTTT. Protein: CASSSVDTQYF.

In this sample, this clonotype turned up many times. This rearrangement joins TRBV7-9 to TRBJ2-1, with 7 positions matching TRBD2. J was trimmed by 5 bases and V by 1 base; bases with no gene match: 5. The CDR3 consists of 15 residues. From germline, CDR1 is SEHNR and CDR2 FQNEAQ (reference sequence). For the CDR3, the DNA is TGTGCCAGCAGCTTAGAGGCGGGGGTGGACAATGAGCAGTTCTTC. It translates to CASSLEAGVDNEQFF.

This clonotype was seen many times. The CDR3 sequence: CSVRKTVTGELFF. The DNA for the CDR3 is TGCAGCGTTCGAAAGACGGTGACCGGGGAGCTGTTTTTT. The chain couples TRBV29-1 to TRBJ2-2; D is unclear. The CDR3 runs to 13 residues. Trimming removed 5 bases at V and 5 bases at J, with 12 bases between. Germline CDR1 is SQVTM and CDR2 is ANQGSEA.

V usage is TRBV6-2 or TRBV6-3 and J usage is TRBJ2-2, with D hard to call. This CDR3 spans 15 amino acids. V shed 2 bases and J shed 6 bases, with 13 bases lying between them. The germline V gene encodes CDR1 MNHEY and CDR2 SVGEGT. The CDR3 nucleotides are TGTGCCAGCAGTTACACTCGCGAAGTTTCCGGGGAGCTGTTTTTT. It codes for CASSYTREVSGELFF.

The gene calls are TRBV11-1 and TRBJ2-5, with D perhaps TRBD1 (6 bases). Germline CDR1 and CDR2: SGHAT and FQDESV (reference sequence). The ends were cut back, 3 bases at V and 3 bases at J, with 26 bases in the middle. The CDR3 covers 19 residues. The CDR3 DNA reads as TGTGCCAGCAGCTTCCGTCCCGGGACACATCCCCCGGAGAAAGAGACCCAGTACTTC. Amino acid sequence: CASSFRPGTHPPEKETQYF.